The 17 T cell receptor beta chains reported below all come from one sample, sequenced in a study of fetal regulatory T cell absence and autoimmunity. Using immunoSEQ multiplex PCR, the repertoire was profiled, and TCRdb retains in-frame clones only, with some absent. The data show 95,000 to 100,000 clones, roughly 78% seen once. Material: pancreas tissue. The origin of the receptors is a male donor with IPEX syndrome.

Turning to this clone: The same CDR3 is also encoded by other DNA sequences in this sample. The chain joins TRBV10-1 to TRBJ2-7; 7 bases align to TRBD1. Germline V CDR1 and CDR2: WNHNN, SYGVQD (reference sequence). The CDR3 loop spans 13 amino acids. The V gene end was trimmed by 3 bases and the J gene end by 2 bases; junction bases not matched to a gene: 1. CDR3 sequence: CASSETGAYEQYF. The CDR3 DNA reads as TGCGCCAGCAGTGAAACAGGGGCCTACGAGCAGTACTTC.

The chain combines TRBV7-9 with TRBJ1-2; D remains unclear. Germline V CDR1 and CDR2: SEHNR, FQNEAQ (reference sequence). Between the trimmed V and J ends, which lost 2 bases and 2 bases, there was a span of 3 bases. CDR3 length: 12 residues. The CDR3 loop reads CASSLQNYGYTF. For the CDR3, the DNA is TGTGCCAGCAGCTTACAAAACTATGGCTACACCTTC. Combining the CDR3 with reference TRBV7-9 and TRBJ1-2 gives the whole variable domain DTGVSQNPRHKITKRGQNVTFRCDPISEHNRLYWYRQTLGQGPEFLTYFQNEAQLEKSRLLSDRFSAERPKGSFSTLEIQRTEQGDSAMYLCASSLQNYGYTFGSGTRLTVV.

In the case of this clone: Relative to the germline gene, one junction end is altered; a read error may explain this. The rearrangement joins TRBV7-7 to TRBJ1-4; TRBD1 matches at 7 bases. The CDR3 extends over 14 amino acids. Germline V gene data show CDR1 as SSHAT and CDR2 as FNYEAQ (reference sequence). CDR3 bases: TGTGCTAGCAGCTTAGACAGGGTGAATGAAAAACTGTTTTTT. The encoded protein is CASSLDRVNEKLFF.

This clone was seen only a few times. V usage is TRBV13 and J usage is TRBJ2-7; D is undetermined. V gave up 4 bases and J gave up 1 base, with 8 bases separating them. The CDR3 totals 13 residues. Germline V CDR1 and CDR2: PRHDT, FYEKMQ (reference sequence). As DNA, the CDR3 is TGTGCCAGCAGCTCTTCTCCTTCCTACGAGCAGTACTTC. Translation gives CASSSSPSYEQYF.

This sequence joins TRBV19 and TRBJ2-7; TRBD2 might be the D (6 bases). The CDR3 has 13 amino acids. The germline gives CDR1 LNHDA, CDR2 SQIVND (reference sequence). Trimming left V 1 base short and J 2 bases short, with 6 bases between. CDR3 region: CASSIASAYEQYF. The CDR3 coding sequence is TGTGCCAGTAGTATAGCTAGCGCCTACGAGCAGTACTTC.

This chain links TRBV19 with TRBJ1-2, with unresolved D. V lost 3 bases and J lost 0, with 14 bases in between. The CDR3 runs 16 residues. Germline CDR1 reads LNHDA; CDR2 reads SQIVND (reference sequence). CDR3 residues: CASSIREGISNYGYTF. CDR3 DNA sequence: TGTGCCAGTAGTATCCGGGAAGGAATCTCTAACTATGGCTACACCTTC.

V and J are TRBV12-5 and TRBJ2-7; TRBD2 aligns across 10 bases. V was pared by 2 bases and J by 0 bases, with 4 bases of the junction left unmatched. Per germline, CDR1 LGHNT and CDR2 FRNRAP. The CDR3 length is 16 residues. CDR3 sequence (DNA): TGTGCTAGTGGTTTGTGGCTAGCGGGGGTCTCCTACGAGCAGTACTTC. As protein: CASGLWLAGVSYEQYF.

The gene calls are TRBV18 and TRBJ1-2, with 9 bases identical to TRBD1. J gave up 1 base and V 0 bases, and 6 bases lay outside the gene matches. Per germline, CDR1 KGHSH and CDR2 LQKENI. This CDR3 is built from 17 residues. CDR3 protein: CASSPPTDRGVNYGYTF. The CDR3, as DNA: TGTGCCAGCTCACCACCGACCGACAGGGGGGTTAACTATGGCTACACCTTC.

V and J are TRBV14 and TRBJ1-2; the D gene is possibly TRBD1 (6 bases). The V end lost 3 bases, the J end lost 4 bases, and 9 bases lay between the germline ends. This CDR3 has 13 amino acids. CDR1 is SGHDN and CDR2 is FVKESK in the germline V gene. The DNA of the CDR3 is TGTGCCAGCAGCCAGAACAGGGCCTATGGCTACACCTTC. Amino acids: CASSQNRAYGYTF.

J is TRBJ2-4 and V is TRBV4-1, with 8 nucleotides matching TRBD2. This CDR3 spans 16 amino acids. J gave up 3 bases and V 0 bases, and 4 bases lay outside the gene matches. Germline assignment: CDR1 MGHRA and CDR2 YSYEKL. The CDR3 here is CASSQDWAGGKNIQYF. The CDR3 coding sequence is TGCGCCAGCAGCCAAGATTGGGCGGGAGGCAAAAACATTCAGTACTTC.

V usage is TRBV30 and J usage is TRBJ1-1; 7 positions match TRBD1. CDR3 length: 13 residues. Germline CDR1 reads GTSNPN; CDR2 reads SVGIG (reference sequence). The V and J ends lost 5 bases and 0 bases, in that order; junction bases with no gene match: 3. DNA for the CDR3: TGTGCCTGGGGACAGGAAATGAACACTGAAGCTTTCTTT. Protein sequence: CAWGQEMNTEAFF.

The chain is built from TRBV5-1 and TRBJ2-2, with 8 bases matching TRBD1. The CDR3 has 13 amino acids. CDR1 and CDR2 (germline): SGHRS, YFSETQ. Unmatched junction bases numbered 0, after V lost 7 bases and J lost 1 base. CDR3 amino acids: CASGTGNTGELFF. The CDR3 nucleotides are TGCGCCAGCGGGACAGGGAACACCGGGGAGCTGTTTTTT.

The CDR3 reads CASSPFSRSYEQYF. The CDR3, as DNA: TGTGCCAGCAGCCCATTTAGCAGGTCCTACGAGCAGTACTTC. V is TRBV7-9 and J is TRBJ2-7, with unresolved D. The CDR3 length is 14 residues. Trimming took 5 bases from V and 1 from J, leaving 12 bases between them. CDR1 and CDR2 (germline): SEHNR, FQNEAQ (reference sequence). The variable domain in full, completed from reference TRBV7-9 and TRBJ2-7, reads DTGVSQNPRHKITKRGQNVTFRCDPISEHNRLYWYRQTLGQGPEFLTYFQNEAQLEKSRLLSDRFSAERPKGSFSTLEIQRTEQGDSAMYLCASSPFSRSYEQYFGPGTRLTVT.

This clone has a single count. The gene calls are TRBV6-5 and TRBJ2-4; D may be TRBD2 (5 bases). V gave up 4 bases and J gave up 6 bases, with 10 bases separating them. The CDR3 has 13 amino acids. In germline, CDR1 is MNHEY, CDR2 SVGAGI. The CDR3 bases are TGTGCCAGCAGTTCCGGACTCCTAAACATTCAGTACTTC. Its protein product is CASSSGLLNIQYF.

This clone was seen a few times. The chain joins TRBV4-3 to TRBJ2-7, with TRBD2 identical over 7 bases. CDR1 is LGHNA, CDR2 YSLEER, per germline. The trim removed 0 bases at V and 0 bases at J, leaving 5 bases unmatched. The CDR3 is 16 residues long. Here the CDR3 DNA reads TGCGCCAGCAGCCAAGATTGGCGGGGGTTCTCCTACGAGCAGTACTTC. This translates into CASSQDWRGFSYEQYF.

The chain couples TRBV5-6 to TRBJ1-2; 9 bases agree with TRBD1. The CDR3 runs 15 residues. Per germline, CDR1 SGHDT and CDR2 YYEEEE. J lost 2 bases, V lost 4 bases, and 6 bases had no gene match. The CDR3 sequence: CASSPRTGVNYGYTF. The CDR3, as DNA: TGTGCCAGCAGCCCCCGGACAGGGGTGAACTATGGCTACACCTTC.

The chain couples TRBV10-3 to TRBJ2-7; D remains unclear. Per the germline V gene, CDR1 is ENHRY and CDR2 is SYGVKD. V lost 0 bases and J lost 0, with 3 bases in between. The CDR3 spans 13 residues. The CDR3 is CAISESSSYEQYF. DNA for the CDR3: TGTGCCATCAGTGAGTCTAGCTCCTACGAGCAGTACTTC.